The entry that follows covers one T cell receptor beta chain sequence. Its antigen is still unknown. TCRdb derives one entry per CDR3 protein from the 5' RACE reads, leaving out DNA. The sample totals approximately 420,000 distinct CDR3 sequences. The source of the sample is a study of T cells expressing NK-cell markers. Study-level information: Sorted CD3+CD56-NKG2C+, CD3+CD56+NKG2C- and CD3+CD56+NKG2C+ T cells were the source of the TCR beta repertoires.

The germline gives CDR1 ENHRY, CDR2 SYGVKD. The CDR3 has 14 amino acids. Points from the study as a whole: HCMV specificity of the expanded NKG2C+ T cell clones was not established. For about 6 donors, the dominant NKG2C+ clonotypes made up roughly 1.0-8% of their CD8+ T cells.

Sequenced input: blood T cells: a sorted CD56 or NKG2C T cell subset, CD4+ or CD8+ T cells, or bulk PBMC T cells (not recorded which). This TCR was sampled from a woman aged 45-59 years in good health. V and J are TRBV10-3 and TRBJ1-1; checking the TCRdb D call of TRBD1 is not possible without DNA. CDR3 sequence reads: CAITTPVRGPEAFF.